This record looks at one T cell receptor (beta chain) sequence and its context. These data come from a study of shared clonotypes between healthy human individuals. Study details: Participating donors consisted of a couple of women and a few men aged 18 to 49.

Germline V gives CDR1 MGHDK, CDR2 SYGVNS. V lost 4 bases to trimming and J lost 8 bases, with 14 bases between them. The CDR3 has 13 residues. Replicate sorted-subset PCRs were loaded with approximately 200 ng DNA, 30,000 or so T cell genomes. Authors' data handling: Junction-only sequences without quality scores were provided by ImmunoSEQ, so filtering was different. Data came from immunoSEQ multiplex PCR; TCRdb stores just in-frame clones and leaves some out. Clone size and the V and J calls come from that table; the DNA yielded D and trimming. The sample lists about 1 million clones, about 75% occurring once.

This TCR came from a man aged 18 to 35 in good health. The chain uses TRBV25-1 and TRBJ1-2, with D perhaps matching TRBD1 (6 bases). The source material was memory CD4+ T cells sorted from blood. The subset denotes: CD45RA-negative fraction. In nucleotides, the CDR3 is TGTGCCAGCAGTGTTCAGGGGCTGAGAGGCTACACCTTC. It yields the protein CASSVQGLRGYTF.